Presented here are 31 T cell receptor beta chains from one specimen sequenced in a study of blood T cells in healthy people across ages. Combining a sample-barcoded 5' primer with a J-beta primer mix, a second PCR ran for roughly 6 to 12 cycles. TCRdb passed the 5' RACE reads through MiXCR, listing each CDR3 protein once. The sample lists over 600,000 distinct CDR3 sequences, about 61% occurring once. Sequenced sample: blood. Receptors originate from a middle-aged man in good health.

This chain uses TRBV5-6 with TRBJ1-2; TRBD1 is a possible D gene (6 bases). This CDR3 contains 17 residues. V was shortened by 3 bases and J by 2 bases, with 20 bases between the two germline ends. Germline V gene sequence: CDR1 SGHDT, CDR2 YYEEEE. In DNA, the CDR3 is TGTGCCAGCAGCTCCGAAGTCTGGGACACCTTAAACTATGGCTACACCTTC. Translating gives CASSSEVWDTLNYGYTF. Variable domain in full (rest from reference TRBV5-6 and TRBJ1-2): DAGVTQSPTHLIKTRGQQVTLRCSPKSGHDTVSWYQQALGQGPQFIFQYYEEEERQRGNFPDRFSGHQFPNYSSELNVNALLLGDSALYLCASSSEVWDTLNYGYTFGSGTRLTVV.

The J gene is TRBJ2-5, the V gene TRBV7-7; D is possibly TRBD1 or TRBD2 (5 bases each). V was cut by 1 base and J by 6 bases, with 12 bases left in between. This CDR3 contains 14 residues. Germline CDR1 SSHAT, CDR2 FNYEAQ (reference sequence). The CDR3, as DNA: TGTGCCAGCAGCTTAGAAGCTCCGGGGCAGACCCAGTACTTC. This encodes CASSLEAPGQTQYF.

The gene calls are TRBV25-1 and TRBJ1-1; 11 bases are shared with TRBD1. CDR3 size: 18 residues. Germline loops: CDR1 MGHDK, CDR2 SYGVNS. V lost 2 bases and J lost 3; bases outside the gene matches: 11. This chain's CDR3 is CASSENRGQGDWDTEAFF. The CDR3, as DNA: TGTGCCAGCAGTGAAAATAGGGGACAGGGGGATTGGGACACTGAAGCTTTCTTT. Using reference TRBV25-1 and TRBJ1-1 for the parts outside the CDR3, the full variable domain is EADIYQTPRYLVIGTGKKITLECSQTMGHDKMYWYQQDPGMELHLIHYSYGVNSTEKGDLSSESTVSRIRTEHFPLTLESARPSHTSQYLCASSENRGQGDWDTEAFFGQGTRLTVV.

This chain joins TRBV20-1 and TRBJ2-3, with TRBD2 matching 7 bases. This CDR3 has 14 residues. Trimming removed 6 bases from V and 0 bases from J; junction bases left unmatched: 6. Germline-derived CDR1 and CDR2 are DFQATT and SNEGSKA (reference sequence). In DNA, the CDR3 is TGCAGTGCGGGGGGTAGCGGGAGCACAGATACGCAGTATTTT. Its translation is CSAGGSGSTDTQYF.

This clonotype was recorded a few times. The chain employs TRBV28 and TRBJ2-1; no clear D gene. The germline CDR1 and CDR2 sequences are MDHEN and SYDVKM. Trimming took 3 bases from V and 0 from J, leaving 9 bases between them. This CDR3 is built from 15 residues. CDR3 coding DNA: TGTGCCAGCAGTTTGGGAAGAATCTCCTACAATGAGCAGTTCTTC. Translating gives CASSLGRISYNEQFF.

The rearrangement uses TRBV4-1 and TRBJ2-5, with a tentative D call TRBD2 (6 bases). Germline CDR1 reads MGHRA; CDR2 reads YSYEKL. The CDR3 consists of 16 residues. Trimming stripped 1 base from V and 2 bases from J, with 14 bases between. CDR3 coding DNA: TGCGCCAGCAGCCAAGCATATCCGGCGGGACAAGAGACCCAGTACTTC. It codes for CASSQAYPAGQETQYF.

The table lists this clonotype with a few counts. The J gene is TRBJ2-7, the V gene TRBV27; 9 nucleotides agree with TRBD2. The CDR3 length is 14 residues. V lost 6 bases, J lost 4 bases, and 7 bases stayed unmatched. From germline, CDR1 is MNHEY and CDR2 SMNVEV (reference sequence). CDR3 nucleotides: TGTGCCAGCAGAAAAGCGGGAGGACAGTACGAGCAGTACTTC. Protein product: CASRKAGGQYEQYF.

This chain connects TRBV20-1 to TRBJ2-5; 8 nucleotides align to TRBD1. Per germline, CDR1 DFQATT and CDR2 SNEGSKA (reference sequence). CDR3 size: 13 residues. V lost 5 bases to trimming and J lost 2 bases; unmatched junction nucleotides: 4. CDR3 sequence: CSADGDRQETQYF. The CDR3 DNA reads TGCAGTGCTGATGGGGACAGGCAAGAGACCCAGTACTTC.

The chain has TRBV7-2 and TRBJ2-1, with 9 nucleotides matching TRBD1. J gave up 9 bases and V 1 base, and 7 bases lay outside the gene matches. The CDR3 spans 15 residues. Germline V gives CDR1 SGHTA, CDR2 FQGNSA. The CDR3 DNA reads as TGTGCCAGCAGCTTAGTTGGACAGGGGATGGGTGAGCAGTTCTTC. Protein: CASSLVGQGMGEQFF.

This clonotype was detected only a few times. The chain is built from TRBV7-2 and TRBJ2-4; 9 bases map to TRBD2. The J call is uncertain, as TRBJ2-7 better fits the DNA end. Germline values: CDR1 SGHTA, CDR2 FQGNSA. This CDR3 is built from 16 residues. CDR3 bases: TGTGCCAGCAGCTTAGGTGGGGCTAGCGGGATTAACGAGCAGTACTTC. Its protein is CASSLGGASGINEQYF.

This clonotype showed up just once. This chain links TRBV20-1 with TRBJ2-6; the D gene is possibly TRBD1 (5 bases). The CDR3 extends over 18 amino acids. Trimming shortened V by 2 bases and J by 0 bases, and 17 bases separated the two germline ends. Germline CDR1 reads DFQATT; CDR2 reads SNEGSKA (reference sequence). CDR3 protein: CSARSQGPDLSGANVLTF. The CDR3 DNA sequence: TGCAGTGCTAGAAGTCAGGGCCCCGACCTCTCTGGGGCCAACGTCCTGACTTTC.

The rearrangement uses TRBV6-6 and TRBJ2-5, with D tentatively TRBD1 (6 bases). V was clipped by 6 bases and J by 1 base, with 12 bases between them. CDR1 is MNHNY, CDR2 SVGAGI, per germline (reference sequence). The CDR3 is made up of 14 amino acids. The CDR3 protein is CASSLGQFQETQYF. CDR3 DNA: TGTGCCAGCAGCCTAGGACAGTTCCAAGAGACCCAGTACTTC.

The chain couples TRBV11-2 to TRBJ1-1; a possible D gene is TRBD1 (5 bases). V dropped 2 bases and J dropped 0 bases, with 19 bases sitting between them. Germline CDR1 SGHAT, CDR2 FQNNGV. This CDR3 has 18 amino acids. CDR3 sequence reads: CASSLIGTENNMNTEAFF. The CDR3 bases are TGTGCCAGCAGCTTAATAGGGACGGAAAACAACATGAACACTGAAGCTTTCTTT.

The V gene is TRBV12-3 or TRBV12-4, the J gene TRBJ2-1; a weak D match, TRBD2 (7 bases). The germline V and J ends were trimmed by 7 bases and 6 bases, with 16 bases remaining between them. The CDR3 runs 14 residues. The CDR3 spells CASNRDGGANEQFF. The CDR3 DNA is TGTGCCAGCAATCGAGATGGGGGGGCCAATGAGCAGTTCTTC.

This clonotype came up a few times. This sequence joins TRBV7-2 and TRBJ1-2, with D tentatively TRBD1 (6 bases). Per germline, CDR1 SGHTA and CDR2 FQGNSA. V lost 5 bases, J lost 4 bases, and 20 bases lay in between. The CDR3 has 16 residues. In DNA, the CDR3 is TGTGCCAGCAGCCCAAGCGTTGGGGGGCGCGTCTATGGCTACACCTTC. Translated, it gives CASSPSVGGRVYGYTF.

The chain links TRBV28 to TRBJ2-4; D is ambiguous. The J call may be in error: the DNA end matches TRBJ2-7 better. CDR1 and CDR2 from the germline V gene are MDHEN and SYDVKM. There are 12 residues in the CDR3. The CDR3 spells CASSPHSREQYF. The CDR3 region has the DNA TGTGCCAGCAGTCCGCACAGTCGCGAGCAGTACTTC.

The CDR3 reads CASSNPFKGPYEQYF. For the CDR3, the DNA is TGTGCCAGCAGCAATCCCTTCAAGGGACCCTACGAGCAGTACTTC. The chain employs TRBV28 and TRBJ2-4; D is tentatively TRBD1 or TRBD2 (5 bases each). Judging by the DNA end, TRBJ2-7 fits better; the J call may be wrong. CDR1 is MDHEN, CDR2 SYDVKM, per germline. There are 15 residues in the CDR3.

The rearrangement joins TRBV6-1 to TRBJ2-7; the D is unclear. The end of the DNA aligns better with TRBJ2-5, so the J call may be wrong. Germline CDR1 reads MNHNS; CDR2 reads SASEGT. The length of the CDR3 is 12 residues. CDR3 in DNA: TGTGCCAGCAATTGGGGTTTGAAGACCCAGTACTTC. This encodes CASNWGLKTQYF.

In this sample, this clonotype turned up a few times. The chain uses TRBV7-2 and TRBJ2-3, with unresolved D. The CDR3 is 16 amino acids. The germline gives CDR1 SGHTA, CDR2 FQGNSA. The V end was cut by 5 bases, the J end by 4 bases, with 19 bases between. CDR3 in amino acids: CASSGATSRFADTQYF. CDR3 DNA: TGTGCCAGCAGCGGCGCCACGTCCAGGTTCGCAGATACGCAGTATTTT.

The chain recombines TRBV29-1 with TRBJ2-1, with D perhaps TRBD1 (5 bases). Germline-derived CDR1 and CDR2 are SQVTM and ANQGSEA. The CDR3 is 16 residues long. Trimming stripped 3 bases from V and 0 bases from J, with 15 bases between. This CDR3 is CSVEGPDQGSYNEQFF. Here the CDR3 DNA reads TGCAGCGTTGAGGGGCCCGACCAGGGCTCCTACAATGAGCAGTTCTTC.

The chain employs TRBV28 and TRBJ2-1; the D is unclear. The DNA end favors TRBJ2-7, so the J call may be wrong. CDR3 length: 17 residues. Germline lookup yields CDR1 MDHEN and CDR2 SYDVKM. The CDR3 coding sequence is TGTGCCAGCAGTTTAGATTTTAGGGTGAGCTCCTACAATGAGCAGTACTTC. Residues: CASSLDFRVSSYNEQYF.

A word on this clonotype: A much more abundant neighbour one base away suggests this may be a read error. The chain has TRBV20-1 and TRBJ2-3; TRBD1 matches 9 bases. The CDR3 loop spans 14 amino acids. Germline-derived CDR1 and CDR2 are DFQATT and SNEGSKA (reference sequence). As DNA, the CDR3 is TGCAGAGCCGGGACAGGGATAAGCACAGATACGCAGTATTTT. This codes for CRAGTGISTDTQYF.

The chain recombines TRBV4-2 with TRBJ2-1; 16 bases line up with TRBD2. After removal of 1 base from V and 5 bases from J, the junction contained 8 bases not matched to a gene. In germline, CDR1 is LGHNA, CDR2 YNFKEQ. This CDR3 is 19 amino acids long. The CDR3 DNA sequence: TGTGCCAGCAGCCAAGGGTTGGGGACTAGCGGGAGGGGGGACAATGAGCAGTTCTTC. It encodes CASSQGLGTSGRGDNEQFF.

The gene calls are TRBV27 and TRBJ2-3; D is perhaps TRBD1 (6 bases). Germline V gene lookup returns CDR1 MNHEY and CDR2 SMNVEV (reference sequence). V was cut by 5 bases and J by 8 bases, with 14 bases left in between. The CDR3 has 13 amino acids. CDR3 DNA: TGTGCCAGCAGTCCGACAGGCTTGGGTACGCAGTATTTT. Residues: CASSPTGLGTQYF.

The gene calls are TRBV3-1 and TRBJ2-1; TRBD2 matches at 9 bases. CDR1 and CDR2 (germline): LGHDT, YNNKEL (reference sequence). This CDR3 spans 16 amino acids. The V gene end was trimmed by 0 bases and the J gene end by 8 bases; junction bases not matched to a gene: 8. This CDR3 reads CASSQDLAGLGDEQFF. The DNA of the CDR3 is TGTGCCAGCAGCCAAGACCTAGCGGGGTTGGGCGATGAGCAGTTCTTC.

V is TRBV20-1 and J is TRBJ1-5; D is ambiguous. V lost 3 bases, J lost 4 bases, and 13 bases lay in between. The CDR3 consists of 14 residues. The germline gives CDR1 DFQATT, CDR2 SNEGSKA (reference sequence). CDR3 coding DNA: TGCAGTGCTAGCACCGAGAATCATAATCAGCCCCAGCATTTT. Protein: CSASTENHNQPQHF.

This clonotype was seen a handful of times. This chain joins TRBV29-1 and TRBJ2-5; D remains ambiguous. V shed 5 bases and J shed 2 bases, with 9 bases lying between them. Germline-derived CDR1 and CDR2 are SQVTM and ANQGSEA. The CDR3 runs to 12 residues. CDR3 sequence reads: CSVQVAQETQYF. The CDR3 DNA reads as TGCAGCGTTCAAGTAGCTCAAGAGACCCAGTACTTC.

The chain employs TRBV4-3 and TRBJ2-5; D is perhaps TRBD2 (5 bases). The CDR3 runs to 14 residues. CDR1 is LGHNA, CDR2 YSLEER, per germline. V lost 0 bases and J lost 5, with 10 bases in between. The CDR3 spells CASSQDARRETQYF. As DNA, the CDR3 is TGCGCCAGCAGCCAAGATGCGCGGAGGGAGACCCAGTACTTC.

The CDR3 coding sequence is TGTGCCATCGCGACAGGGGCCCCAGCAGATACGCAGTATTTT. Encoded protein: CAIATGAPADTQYF. The chain combines TRBV7-9 with TRBJ2-3; 8 bases align to TRBD1. Unmatched junction bases numbered 10, after V lost 10 bases and J lost 4 bases. Germline CDR1 and CDR2: SEHNR and FQNEAQ (reference sequence). CDR3 length: 14 residues.

This chain links TRBV9 with TRBJ2-5, with D possibly matching TRBD1 (5 bases). This CDR3 has 14 residues. V was trimmed by 6 bases and J by 5 bases, leaving 17 bases between them. Germline V gene sequence: CDR1 SGDLS, CDR2 YYNGEE. The CDR3 sequence: CASTPGPDWETQYF. The DNA for the CDR3 is TGTGCCAGCACCCCAGGGCCCGATTGGGAGACCCAGTACTTC.

This clonotype appeared once. This chain connects TRBV29-1 to TRBJ2-2; D is possibly TRBD1 (5 bases). V was shortened by 4 bases and J by 2 bases, with 23 bases between the two germline ends. CDR3 length: 18 residues. Germline CDR1 reads SQVTM; CDR2 reads ANQGSEA. CDR3 bases: TGCAGCGTTGGTGGGGCCCGCCAGGGCAAAACTAACACCGGGGAGCTGTTTTTT. It yields the protein CSVGGARQGKTNTGELFF.